This TCR beta chain was captured by sequencing in a study of blood T cell repertoires in COVID-19 (dated by TCRdb to about 2020). For the wider study: Collaborator samples came from the United States, Italy and Spain and covered acute and convalescent phases of COVID-19. The material from the prospective study consisted of cDNA or gDNA derived from T cells, B-cell-depleted T cells, or PBMCs. The dataset comprised deeply sampled blood TCRbeta repertoires from subjects exposed to, actively infected with, or recovered from COVID-19. The repertoires were made available in a free public database intended to serve as a resource for research on the immune response to SARS-CoV-2. Samples came from the ongoing ImmuneRACE study (first 160 participants) plus 1,254 subjects from 6 global collaborators. Nearly every sample came with metadata listing a de-identified subject ID, COVID-19 status, age in years and sex. HLA class I and class II types, where available, came from metadata supplied by the sample provider rather than from assay-based typing. Results and caveats for the whole study, not just this receptor: The quantity of clinical and demographic metadata differed by source and by participant and was supplied without curation.

Inclusive of the bounding cysteine and phenylalanine, the CDR3 is 16 residues long. Just CDR3 DNA is preserved here, 48 bases in frame from base 1. The germline V gene provides CDR1 MGHRA and CDR2 YSYEKL. Trimming leaves V shorter by 1 base and J shorter by 1 base, with the junction holding 7 bases beyond the gene matches. Enrolling through a virtual design, the prospective study's participants ranged in age from roughly 18 to 100 years and lived across some 23 United States geographic areas. In the prospective study, participants were assigned to cohorts based on the clinical history participants reported in a screening survey and a study questionnaire. Exposed participants had been in contact with someone with a PCR-confirmed or clinician-diagnosed COVID-19 case within 2 weeks of study entry. Mobile phlebotomists in the prospective study collected whole blood, serum and a nasopharyngeal or oropharyngeal swab from every participant. Prospective study participants could optionally give additional blood draws and questionnaires over a 2-month period. Blood samples from the prospective study were shipped frozen or at room temperature prior to DNA extraction.

This clone was detected only a few times. Its antigen has not been determined. No much larger clone exists at a distance of one base, and base qualities are not known. The immunoSEQ Assay, a bias-controlled multiplex PCR, was used to amplify TCRbeta CDR3 regions from genomic DNA. In the original analysis: The number of nucleated cells in each sample was estimated by amplification of reference gene primers within the assay. To quantify the absolute abundance of each unique TCRbeta CDR3 rearrangement, sequence reads were collapsed and filtered. Productive Simpson clonality was computed per sample as the square root of Simpson's diversity index over productive rearrangements. As stored in TCRdb, this immuneACCESS dataset retains in-frame rearrangements with V and J assigned. A fraction of the clones does not appear; measured against another copy, unresolved V genes explain less than half of the discrepancy, and the remainder lacks a known reason. Clonal size and the V and J genes are those of that table, whereas D and trimming came from the DNA. The sample includes approximately 140,000 clones, with 87% observed a single time. The top ten constitute approximately 4% of the sample.

This receptor was obtained from a woman aged 35 to 49 who had been exposed to COVID-19. The sequenced material came from PBMCs or T cells enriched from blood (not recorded which). Here the chain combines TRBV4-1 and TRBJ2-7; the junction holds 7 bases that match TRBD2. The CDR3 reads CASSQALGLGSYEQYF. The DNA reads as follows: TGCGCCAGCAGCCAAGCACTCGGACTAGGGTCCTACGAGCAGTACTTC.